Listed below are T cell receptor beta chains from one sample, sequenced in a study of cytomegalovirus exposure and HLA in healthy donors. The table came from immunoSEQ multiplex PCR; TCRdb's copy has only in-frame clones and leaves some out. The sample lists approximately 74,000 clones; less than 80% were seen once. Sequencing was carried out using PBMCs. These receptors were collected from a man aged 55 to 70 in good health and CMV-seropositive. The CDR3 runs from the conserved cysteine through the conserved F or W. D genes are given only for firm matches. A row's size may be missing; if present it is once, few, many or a size class.

D gene	V gene	clone size	J gene	CDR3 protein	CDR3 DNA
NA	TRBV5-1	NA	TRBJ1-1	CASSLGQERGTEAFF	TGCGCCAGCAGCTTGGGGCAGGAGAGGGGGACTGAAGCTTTCTTT
TRBD1	TRBV6-5	NA	TRBJ2-1	CASRGQGASQFF	TGTGCCAGCAGGGGACAGGGGGCTTCACAGTTCTTC
TRBD2	TRBV6-4	NA	TRBJ2-2	CASSGPGLAGGPPGELFF	TGTGCCAGCAGTGGCCCGGGACTAGCGGGAGGGCCCCCCGGGGAGCTGTTTTTT
NA	TRBV4-1	few	TRBJ1-2	CASSQVTPIHGYTF	TGCGCCAGCAGCCAAGTGACTCCGATACACGGCTACACCTTC
NA	TRBV5-6	few	TRBJ1-3	CASSLFSGGSGNTIYF	TGTGCCAGCAGCTTATTCTCCGGTGGCTCTGGAAACACCATATATTTT
TRBD1	TRBV6-5	NA	TRBJ1-4	CASRGTGGGEKLFF	TGTGCCAGCCGGGGGACAGGGGGTGGTGAAAAACTGTTTTTT
TRBD1	TRBV5-1	NA	TRBJ2-7	CASSLGGRGLYEQYF	TGCGCCAGCAGCTTGGGGGGAAGGGGGCTCTACGAGCAGTACTTC
NA	TRBV2	NA	TRBJ2-3	CASSPSQDTQYF	TGTGCCAGCAGTCCCTCCCAGGATACGCAGTATTTT
NA	TRBV5-1	NA	TRBJ1-2	CASSIGSLDYTF	TGCGCCAGCAGCATTGGGAGCCTAGACTACACCTTC
NA	TRBV5-1	NA	TRBJ1-1	CASTPGWDTEAFF	TGCGCCAGCACCCCAGGGTGGGACACTGAAGCTTTCTTT
TRBD2	TRBV7-9	NA	TRBJ2-3	CASSSYGLATDTQYF	TGTGCCAGCAGCTCCTACGGACTAGCGACAGATACGCAGTATTTT
TRBD1	TRBV6-5	NA	TRBJ2-2	CASSYGTGLTTGELFF	TGTGCCAGCAGTTATGGGACAGGCTTGACCACCGGGGAGCTGTTTTTT
NA	TRBV4-1	few	TRBJ2-3	CASSQGWLGAGRTDTQYF	TGCGCCAGCAGCCAAGGGTGGCTTGGGGCGGGACGCACAGATACGCAGTATTTT
NA	TRBV7-9	NA	TRBJ1-2	CASSLWTAPDEPYGYTF	TGTGCCAGCAGCTTATGGACAGCCCCTGACGAACCCTATGGCTACACCTTC
TRBD1	TRBV9	NA	TRBJ1-6	CASSVRTGGNSPLHF	TGTGCCAGCAGCGTAAGGACAGGGGGCAATTCACCCCTCCACTTT
TRBD1	TRBV7-6	NA	TRBJ1-1	CASSLEQGEAFF	TGTGCCAGCAGCTTAGAACAGGGGGAAGCTTTCTTT
TRBD1	TRBV5-6	NA	TRBJ2-5	CASSTAGTEETQYF	TGTGCCAGCAGCACGGCCGGGACAGAAGAGACCCAGTACTTC
TRBD1	TRBV19	NA	TRBJ2-7	CASTRQGVQYF	TGTGCCAGTACCCGACAGGGTGTGCAGTACTTC
TRBD1	TRBV7-9	NA	TRBJ1-4	CASSPIRDSSTNEKLFF	TGTGCCAGCAGTCCTATAAGGGACAGTTCAACTAATGAAAAACTGTTTTTT
NA	TRBV19	NA	TRBJ1-6	CASRVQGNSPLHF	TGTGCCAGTAGGGTACAGGGAAATTCACCCCTCCACTTT
NA	TRBV28	NA	TRBJ1-6	CASESRGINSPLHF	TGTGCCAGTGAGTCTCGAGGAATCAATTCACCCCTCCACTTT
TRBD2	TRBV6-6	NA	TRBJ2-1	CASGYKTSGLYNEQFF	TGTGCCAGCGGATACAAGACTAGCGGGCTCTACAATGAGCAGTTCTTC
NA	TRBV18	once	TRBJ2-7	CASSSNRAYEQYF	TGTGCCAGCTCATCCAACAGGGCCTACGAGCAGTACTTC
TRBD1	TRBV10-3	NA	TRBJ1-2	CAITQGQSYYGYTF	TGTGCCATCACCCAGGGACAGAGCTACTATGGCTACACCTTC
TRBD1	TRBV5-1	NA	TRBJ2-7	CASSLTRQGSGEQYF	TGCGCCAGCAGCTTGACCCGACAGGGGAGTGGGGAGCAGTACTTC
NA	TRBV25-1	NA	TRBJ2-3	CASSGDQGSGTDTQYF	TGTGCCAGCAGCGGAGACCAGGGGTCGGGGACAGATACGCAGTATTTT
TRBD1	TRBV7-6	NA	TRBJ2-5	CASSQYRGQGKTQYF	TGTGCCAGCAGCCAATATCGTGGACAGGGGAAGACCCAGTACTTC
TRBD2	TRBV7-8	few	TRBJ2-1	CASSFGRFPKLAGGIEQFF	TGTGCCAGCAGCTTCGGTCGTTTTCCGAAACTAGCGGGAGGGATTGAGCAGTTCTTC
TRBD2	TRBV11-2	NA	TRBJ2-1	CASSWLTSGLEQFF	TGTGCCAGCAGCTGGTTGACTAGCGGATTAGAGCAGTTCTTC
NA	TRBV19	NA	TRBJ2-1	CASSIDPGSYNEQFF	TGTGCCAGTAGTATAGATCCAGGCTCCTACAATGAGCAGTTCTTC
NA	TRBV5-6	NA	TRBJ2-7	CASSRIQGADEQYF	TGTGCCAGCAGCCGGATACAGGGAGCGGACGAGCAGTACTTC
NA	TRBV7-2	once	TRBJ2-1	CASSFRGINEQFF	TGTGCCAGCAGCTTCCGGGGGATAAATGAGCAGTTCTTC
NA	TRBV6-6	NA	TRBJ2-1	CASSPVAWGDNEQFF	TGTGCCAGCAGTCCCGTCGCTTGGGGGGACAATGAGCAGTTCTTC
TRBD1	TRBV6-1	few	TRBJ2-1	CASRPDRGGNEQFF	TGTGCCAGCAGGCCTGACAGGGGAGGAAATGAGCAGTTCTTC
NA	TRBV7-6	NA	TRBJ2-5	CASSPLTLGEAQYF	TGTGCCAGCAGCCCTTTGACCCTGGGGGAGGCCCAGTACTTC
TRBD1	TRBV4-1	NA	TRBJ2-7	CASSQTGGYEQYF	TGCGCCAGCAGCCAAACAGGGGGCTACGAGCAGTACTTC
NA	TRBV5-5	NA	TRBJ1-2	CASALDYGYTF	TGTGCCAGCGCGCTTGACTATGGCTACACCTTC
TRBD2	TRBV4-1	few	TRBJ2-3	CASSHRLAGALTDTQYF	TGCGCCAGCAGCCATCGCCTAGCGGGGGCCCTCACAGATACGCAGTATTTT
TRBD2	TRBV7-6	NA	TRBJ2-5	CASSSPGGSETQYF	TGTGCCAGCAGCTCCCCGGGGGGTTCGGAGACCCAGTACTTC
NA	TRBV19	NA	TRBJ1-1	CASSIYSETEAFF	TGTGCCAGTAGTATATACAGTGAAACTGAAGCTTTCTTT
TRBD1	TRBV6-5	NA	TRBJ2-5	CASSSALQGSETQYF	TGTGCCAGCAGTTCGGCCTTACAGGGGTCAGAGACCCAGTACTTC
TRBD1	TRBV9	NA	TRBJ1-1	CASNRDRVDTEAFF	TGTGCCAGCAACAGGGACAGGGTCGACACTGAAGCTTTCTTT
TRBD2	TRBV6-5	NA	TRBJ2-2	CASSFSGNTLGELFF	TGTGCCAGCAGTTTTAGCGGGAACACCCTGGGGGAGCTGTTTTTT
TRBD1	TRBV10-1	NA	TRBJ1-6	CASSRDRNSPLHF	TGCGCCAGCTCCCGGGACAGAAATTCACCCCTCCACTTT
TRBD2	TRBV5-4	few	TRBJ2-1	CASSLGTSGYYNEQFF	TGTGCCAGCAGCTTGGGGACTAGCGGATACTACAATGAGCAGTTCTTC
NA	TRBV12-2	once	TRBJ2-5	CASRDRGLPQETQYF	TGTGCAAGTCGCGACCGAGGACTTCCTCAAGAGACCCAGTACTTC
TRBD2	TRBV13	NA	TRBJ2-5	CASSLRTSGQETQYF	TGTGCCAGCAGCTTAAGAACTAGCGGCCAAGAGACCCAGTACTTC
TRBD2	TRBV2	NA	TRBJ2-3	CASSEGLADVPGTQYF	TGTGCCAGCAGTGAAGGGCTAGCGGACGTACCGGGGACGCAGTATTTT
NA	TRBV6-5	NA	TRBJ2-3	CASSYSGGQVTDTQYF	TGTGCCAGCAGTTACTCGGGGGGGCAAGTCACAGATACGCAGTATTTT
TRBD2	TRBV6-5	NA	TRBJ2-1	CASTRSWGGSDEQFF	TGTGCCAGCACTAGAAGCTGGGGGGGGTCGGATGAGCAGTTCTTC